These T cell receptor beta chains were read from a single sample in a study of blood T cell repertoires in COVID-19. Sequencing was performed with immunoSEQ multiplex PCR; in TCRdb, only in-frame clones are kept and a portion is missing. The sample shows 300,000 to 400,000 clones, 88% of them seen only once. The specimen was PBMCs or T cells enriched from blood (not recorded which). These receptors were taken from a young woman who had recovered from COVID-19. Each CDR3 is given with its conserved first and last residue. The D gene is left open where the match is weak. Clone size is given for some rows only: seen once, a few or many times, or a class if the clone is expanded.

CDR3aa: CSASQGNYGYTF; CDR3nt: TGCAGTGCTAGTCAGGGGAACTATGGCTACACCTTC; v_gene: TRBV20-1; abundance: NA; j_gene: TRBJ1-2; d_gene: NA
CDR3aa: CASSLTGLINEKLFF; CDR3nt: TGTGCCAGCAGCTTGACAGGCTTGATTAATGAAAAACTGTTTTTT; v_gene: TRBV5-5; abundance: NA; j_gene: TRBJ1-4; d_gene: NA
CDR3aa: CASSILGEGTEAFF; CDR3nt: TGTGCCAGCAGCATCCTAGGGGAGGGGACTGAAGCTTTCTTT; v_gene: TRBV5-8; abundance: NA; j_gene: TRBJ1-1; d_gene: NA
CDR3aa: CASSDSPEGSGRETQYF; CDR3nt: TGTGCCAGCAGTGATTCCCCCGAGGGTAGCGGTAGGGAGACCCAGTACTTC; v_gene: TRBV2; abundance: NA; j_gene: TRBJ2-5; d_gene: NA
CDR3aa: CASKPPVRDEQYF; CDR3nt: TGTGCCAGCAAACCCCCGGTGAGGGACGAGCAGTACTTC; v_gene: TRBV2; abundance: NA; j_gene: TRBJ2-7; d_gene: NA
CDR3aa: CAISESKTGSMNTEAFF; CDR3nt: TGTGCCATCAGTGAGTCGAAGACAGGGTCCATGAACACTGAAGCTTTCTTT; v_gene: TRBV10-3; abundance: few; j_gene: TRBJ1-1; d_gene: TRBD1
CDR3aa: CASRASTGLGGYTF; CDR3nt: TGTGCCAGCAGGGCTTCGACAGGGCTGGGTGGCTACACCTTC; v_gene: TRBV6-5; abundance: NA; j_gene: TRBJ1-2; d_gene: TRBD1
CDR3aa: CASSYRDRDYEQYF; CDR3nt: TGTGCCAGCAGTTATAGGGACAGGGACTACGAGCAGTACTTC; v_gene: TRBV6-6; abundance: NA; j_gene: TRBJ2-7; d_gene: TRBD1
CDR3aa: CASAFRLSSYNEQFF; CDR3nt: TGTGCCAGCGCGTTCAGGCTGAGCTCCTACAATGAGCAGTTCTTC; v_gene: TRBV5-6; abundance: NA; j_gene: TRBJ2-1; d_gene: NA
CDR3aa: CASSRRTGSAGYTF; CDR3nt: TGTGCCAGCAGTCGTCGGACAGGGTCGGCAGGCTACACCTTC; v_gene: TRBV6-2/TRBV6-3; abundance: NA; j_gene: TRBJ1-2; d_gene: TRBD1
CDR3aa: CASSVEEAAGNTIYF; CDR3nt: TGTGCCAGCAGCGTAGAGGAGGCAGCCGGAAACACCATATATTTT; v_gene: TRBV9; abundance: NA; j_gene: TRBJ1-3; d_gene: NA
CDR3aa: CATSDSGQPQHF; CDR3nt: TGTGCCACCAGTGATTCCGGTCAGCCCCAGCATTTT; v_gene: TRBV24-1; abundance: once; j_gene: TRBJ1-5; d_gene: NA
CDR3aa: CASSYWGQGDEQYF; CDR3nt: TGTGCCAGCAGTTACTGGGGACAGGGCGACGAGCAGTACTTC; v_gene: TRBV6-5; abundance: few; j_gene: TRBJ2-7; d_gene: TRBD1
CDR3aa: CASRTGGTNYGYTF; CDR3nt: TGTGCCAGCAGGACTGGGGGCACCAACTATGGCTACACCTTC; v_gene: TRBV7-2; abundance: once; j_gene: TRBJ1-2; d_gene: NA
CDR3aa: CAFTSRDSYEQYF; CDR3nt: TGTGCCTTCACCTCTCGGGACAGCTACGAGCAGTACTTC; v_gene: TRBV30; abundance: once; j_gene: TRBJ2-7; d_gene: TRBD1
CDR3aa: CASSLWGQGSPYNEQFF; CDR3nt: TGTGCCAGCAGCTTATGGGGCCAGGGGAGCCCTTACAATGAGCAGTTCTTC; v_gene: TRBV7-9; abundance: NA; j_gene: TRBJ2-1; d_gene: NA
CDR3aa: CASQPTDSSYEQYF; CDR3nt: TGTGCCAGCCAGCCCACGGACAGCTCCTACGAGCAGTACTTC; v_gene: TRBV6-5; abundance: NA; j_gene: TRBJ2-7; d_gene: NA
CDR3aa: CSANDRSRPGDEQFF; CDR3nt: TGCAGTGCTAATGATCGAAGTCGCCCGGGGGATGAGCAGTTCTTC; v_gene: TRBV20-1; abundance: once; j_gene: TRBJ2-1; d_gene: NA
CDR3aa: CASSEVNSYQETQYF; CDR3nt: TGTGCCAGCAGTGAAGTTAACAGCTACCAAGAGACCCAGTACTTC; v_gene: TRBV6-1; abundance: NA; j_gene: TRBJ2-5; d_gene: NA